These 9 T cell receptor beta chains originate from one sample sequenced in a study of blood T cell repertoires in COVID-19. TCRdb's copy holds only in-frame clones and misses some; the assay was immunoSEQ multiplex PCR. Of about 140,000 clones in the sample, about 90% were seen once. Sequenced sample: peripheral blood. These receptors originate from a woman aged 80 or over with acute or convalescent COVID-19.

In this sample, this clone turned up once. The CDR3 DNA reads as TGCGCCAGGGGCGTTGGTCAGCCCCAGCATTTT. This translates into CARGVGQPQHF. The rearrangement links TRBV4-1 to TRBJ1-5; D is undetermined. Trimming cost V 9 bases and J 6 bases, with 9 bases left between them. This CDR3 spans 11 amino acids. Germline CDR1 and CDR2: MGHRA and YSYEKL.

The chain links TRBV2 to TRBJ1-3; 7 nucleotides line up with TRBD1. Germline CDR1 and CDR2: SNHLY and FYNNEI. The V segment lost 11 bases and the J segment 2 bases; nucleotides outside the gene matches: 9. This CDR3 is built from 14 residues. CDR3 bases: TGTGCCTCCTGGGGAGACAGGGCTGGAAACACCATATATTTT. Translated, it gives CASWGDRAGNTIYF. Full variable domain (rest looked up from reference TRBV2 and TRBJ1-3): EPEVTQTPSHQVTQMGQEVILRCVPISNHLYFYWYRQILGQKVEFLVSFYNNEISEKSEIFDDQFSVERPDGSNFTLKIRSTKLEDSAMYFCASWGDRAGNTIYFGEGSWLTVV.

V gene TRBV19 combines with J gene TRBJ1-4; 7 bases map to TRBD1. The CDR3 is 14 amino acids. The germline V gene encodes CDR1 LNHDA and CDR2 SQIVND (reference sequence). V dropped 6 bases and J dropped 3; count of bases not matched to a gene: 4. CDR3 sequence (DNA): TGTGCCAGTAGGCAACAGGGGTCTAATGAAAAACTGTTTTTT. This sequence encodes CASRQQGSNEKLFF.

There are a few counts of this clone. J is TRBJ2-7 and V is TRBV14; no firm D call. CDR3 length equals 13 residues. V lost 0 bases to trimming and J lost 9 bases, with 12 bases between them. Germline assignment: CDR1 SGHDN and CDR2 FVKESK. The CDR3 DNA is TGTGCCAGCAGCCAAGACCTGGCTGGTGGGCAGTACTTC. This sequence encodes CASSQDLAGGQYF.

This clone was detected many times. Other DNA sequences from this sample encode an identical CDR3 as well. J is TRBJ2-7 and V is TRBV10-2; D unresolved. Germline V gene sequence: CDR1 WSHSY, CDR2 SAAADI. Deletions cut 11 bases from V and 5 bases from J, with 19 bases between. This CDR3 contains 13 residues. The CDR3 coding sequence is TGCGCCTCCCACTCCCCCGCGTTCGACGAGCAGTACTTC. Translation: CASHSPAFDEQYF.

A single count supports this clone. The chain employs TRBV7-9 and TRBJ2-3; TRBD2 matches at 10 bases. CDR3 size: 16 residues. After removal of 7 bases from V and 1 base from J, the junction contained 8 bases not matched to a gene. Germline V gene data show CDR1 as SEHNR and CDR2 as FQNEAQ (reference sequence). CDR3 nucleotide sequence: TGTGCCAGCACTAGCGGGGGATCGCCCCGCACAGATACGCAGTATTTT. Protein: CASTSGGSPRTDTQYF.

The chain links TRBV4-3 to TRBJ2-1, with TRBD2 matching 9 bases. Germline CDR1 reads LGHNA; CDR2 reads YSLEER. This CDR3 contains 17 residues. With 2 bases clipped from V and 1 base from J, the junction kept 6 bases outside the gene matches. CDR3 region: CASSQQLGLASYNEQFF. In nucleotides, the CDR3 is TGCGCCAGCAGCCAACAACTAGGACTAGCGTCCTACAATGAGCAGTTCTTC.

The V call is TRBV4-1, the J call TRBJ1-6; TRBD1 matches at 8 bases. Germline CDR1 MGHRA, CDR2 YSYEKL. Losses at the gene ends were 0 bases for V and 8 bases for J; bases not matched to a gene: 6. CDR3 length: 16 amino acids. The CDR3 nucleotides are TGCGCCAGCAGCCAAGACGGGGCAGGGGGCTATTCACCCCTCCACTTT. Encoded protein: CASSQDGAGGYSPLHF.

This sequence joins TRBV2 and TRBJ1-1; a weak D match, TRBD1 (5 bases). In germline, CDR1 is SNHLY, CDR2 FYNNEI. V was trimmed by 3 bases and J by 4 bases, leaving 12 bases between them. The CDR3 is 14 amino acids. Here the CDR3 DNA reads TGTGCCAGCAGTGAGTGGCAGGGCGGCACTGAAGCTTTCTTT. Its translation: CASSEWQGGTEAFF.